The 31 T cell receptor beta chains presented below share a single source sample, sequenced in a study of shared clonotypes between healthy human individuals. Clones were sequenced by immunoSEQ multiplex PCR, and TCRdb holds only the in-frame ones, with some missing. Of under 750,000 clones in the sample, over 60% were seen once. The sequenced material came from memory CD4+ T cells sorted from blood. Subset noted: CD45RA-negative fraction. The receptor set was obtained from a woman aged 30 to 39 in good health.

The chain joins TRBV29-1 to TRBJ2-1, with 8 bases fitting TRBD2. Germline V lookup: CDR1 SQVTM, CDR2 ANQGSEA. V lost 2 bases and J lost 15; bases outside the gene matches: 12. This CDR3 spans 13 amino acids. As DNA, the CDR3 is TGCAGCGTTGAATCCTCTAGCGGGTATCATCCGTTCTTC. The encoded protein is CSVESSSGYHPFF.

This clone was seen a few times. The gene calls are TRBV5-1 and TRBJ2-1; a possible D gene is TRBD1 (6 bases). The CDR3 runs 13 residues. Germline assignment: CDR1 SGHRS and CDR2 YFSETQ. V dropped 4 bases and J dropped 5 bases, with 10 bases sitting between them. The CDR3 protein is CASSPWTDNEQFF. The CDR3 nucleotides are TGCGCCAGCAGCCCCTGGACAGACAATGAGCAGTTCTTC.

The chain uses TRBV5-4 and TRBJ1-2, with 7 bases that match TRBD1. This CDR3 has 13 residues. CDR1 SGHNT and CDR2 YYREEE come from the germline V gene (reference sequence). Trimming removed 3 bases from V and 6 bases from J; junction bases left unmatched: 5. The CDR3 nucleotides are TGTGCCAGCAGCTATTCGACAGGGCATGGCTACACCTTC. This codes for CASSYSTGHGYTF.

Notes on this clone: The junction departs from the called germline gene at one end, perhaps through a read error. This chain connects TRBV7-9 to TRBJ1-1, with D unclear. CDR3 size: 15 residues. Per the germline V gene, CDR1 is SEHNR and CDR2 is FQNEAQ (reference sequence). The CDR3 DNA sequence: TGTGCCAGCAGCCTAGCTGCGGTAATAGACACTGAAGCTTTCTTT. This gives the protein CASSLAAVIDTEAFF.

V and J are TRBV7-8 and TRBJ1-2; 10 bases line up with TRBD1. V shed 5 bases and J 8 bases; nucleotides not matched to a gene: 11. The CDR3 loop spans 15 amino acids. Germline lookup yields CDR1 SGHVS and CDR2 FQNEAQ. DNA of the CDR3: TGTGCCAGCAGCATCACCGGGACAGGGGAGAACGGCTACACCTTC. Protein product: CASSITGTGENGYTF.

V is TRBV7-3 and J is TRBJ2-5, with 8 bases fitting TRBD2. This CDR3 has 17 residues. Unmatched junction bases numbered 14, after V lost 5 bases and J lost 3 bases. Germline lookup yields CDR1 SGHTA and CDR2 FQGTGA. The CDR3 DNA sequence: TGTGCCAGCAGCCGCATGTCGGCGGGAGGACTAAAAGAGACCCAGTACTTC. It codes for CASSRMSAGGLKETQYF.

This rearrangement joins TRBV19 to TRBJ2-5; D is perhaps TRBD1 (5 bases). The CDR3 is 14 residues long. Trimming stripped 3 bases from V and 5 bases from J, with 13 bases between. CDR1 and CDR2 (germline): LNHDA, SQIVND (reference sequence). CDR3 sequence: CASSISRGRETQYF. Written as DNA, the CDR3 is TGTGCCAGTAGTATCAGTAGGGGAAGGGAGACCCAGTACTTC.

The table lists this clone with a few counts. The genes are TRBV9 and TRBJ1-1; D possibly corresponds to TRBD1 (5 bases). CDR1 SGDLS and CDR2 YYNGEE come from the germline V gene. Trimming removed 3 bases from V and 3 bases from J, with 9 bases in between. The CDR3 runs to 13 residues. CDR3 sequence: CASSAGTDTEAFF. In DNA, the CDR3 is TGTGCCAGCAGCGCCGGGACCGACACTGAAGCTTTCTTT.

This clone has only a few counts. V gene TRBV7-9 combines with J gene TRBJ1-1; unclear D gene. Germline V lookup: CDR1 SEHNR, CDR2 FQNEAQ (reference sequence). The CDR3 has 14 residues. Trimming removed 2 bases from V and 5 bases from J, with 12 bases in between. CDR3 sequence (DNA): TGTGCCAGCAGCTTAACGGCTGCGTGGACTGAAGCTTTCTTT. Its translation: CASSLTAAWTEAFF.

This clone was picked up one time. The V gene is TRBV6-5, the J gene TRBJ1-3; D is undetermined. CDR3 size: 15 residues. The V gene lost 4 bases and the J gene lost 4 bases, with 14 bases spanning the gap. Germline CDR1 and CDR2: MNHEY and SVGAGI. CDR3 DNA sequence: TGTGCCAGCAGTTCCGGCGGTCTAGAAGGAAACACCATATATTTT. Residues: CASSSGGLEGNTIYF.

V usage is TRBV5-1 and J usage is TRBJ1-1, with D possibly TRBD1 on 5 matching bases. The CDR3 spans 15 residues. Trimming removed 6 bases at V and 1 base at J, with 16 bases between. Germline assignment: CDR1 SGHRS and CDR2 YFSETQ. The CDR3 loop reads CASTERGGPNTEAFF. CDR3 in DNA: TGCGCCAGCACCGAACGGGGGGGACCGAACACTGAAGCTTTCTTT.

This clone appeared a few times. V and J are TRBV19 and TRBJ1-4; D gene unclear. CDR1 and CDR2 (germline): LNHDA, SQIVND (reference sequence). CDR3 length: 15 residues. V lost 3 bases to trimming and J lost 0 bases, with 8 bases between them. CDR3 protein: CASSINSATNEKLFF. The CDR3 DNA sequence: TGTGCCAGTAGTATTAACAGTGCAACTAATGAAAAACTGTTTTTT.

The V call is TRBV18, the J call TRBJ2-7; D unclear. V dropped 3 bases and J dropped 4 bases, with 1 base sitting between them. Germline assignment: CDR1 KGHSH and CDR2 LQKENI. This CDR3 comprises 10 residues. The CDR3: CASSPYEQYF. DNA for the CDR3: TGTGCCAGCTCACCGTACGAGCAGTACTTC.

Written as DNA, the CDR3 is TGTGCCAGCTCAGGTACAGTGACTCAGCCCCAGCATTTT. It encodes CASSGTVTQPQHF. The J gene is TRBJ1-5, the V gene TRBV18; D unclear. The CDR3 has 13 residues. Trimming cost V 5 bases and J 6 bases, with 11 bases left between them. Germline V gene data show CDR1 as KGHSH and CDR2 as LQKENI.

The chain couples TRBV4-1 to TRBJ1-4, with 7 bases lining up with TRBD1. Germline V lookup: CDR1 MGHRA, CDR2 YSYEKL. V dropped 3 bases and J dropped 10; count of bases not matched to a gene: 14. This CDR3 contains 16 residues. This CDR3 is CASSHEPGQSYGKLFF. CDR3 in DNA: TGCGCCAGCAGCCACGAACCGGGACAGAGTTACGGAAAACTGTTTTTT.

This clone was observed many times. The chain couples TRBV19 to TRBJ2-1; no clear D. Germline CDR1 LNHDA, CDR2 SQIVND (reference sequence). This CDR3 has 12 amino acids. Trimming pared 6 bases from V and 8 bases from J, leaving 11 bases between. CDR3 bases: TGTGCCAGTAGCCGAAATGCGGATGAGCAGTTCTTC. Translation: CASSRNADEQFF.

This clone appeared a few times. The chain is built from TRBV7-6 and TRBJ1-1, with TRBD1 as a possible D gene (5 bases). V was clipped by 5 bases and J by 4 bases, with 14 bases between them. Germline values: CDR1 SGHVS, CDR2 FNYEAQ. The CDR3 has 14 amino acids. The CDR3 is CASSPRGGSTEAFF. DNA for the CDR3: TGTGCCAGCAGCCCACGGGGCGGTAGCACTGAAGCTTTCTTT. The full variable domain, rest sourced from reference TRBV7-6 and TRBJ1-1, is GAGVSQSPRYKVTKRGQDVALRCDPISGHVSLYWYRQALGQGPEFLTYFNYEAQQDKSGLPNDRFSAERPEGSISTLTIQRTEQRDSAMYRCASSPRGGSTEAFFGQGTRLTVV.

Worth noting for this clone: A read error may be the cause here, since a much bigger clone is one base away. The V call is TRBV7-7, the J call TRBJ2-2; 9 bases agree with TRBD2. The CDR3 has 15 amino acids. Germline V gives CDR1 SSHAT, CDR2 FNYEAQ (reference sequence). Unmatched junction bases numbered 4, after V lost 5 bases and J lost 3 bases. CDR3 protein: CASSQAGGHTGELFF. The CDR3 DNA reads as TGTGCCAGCAGCCAGGCGGGAGGGCACACCGGGGAGCTGTTTTTT.

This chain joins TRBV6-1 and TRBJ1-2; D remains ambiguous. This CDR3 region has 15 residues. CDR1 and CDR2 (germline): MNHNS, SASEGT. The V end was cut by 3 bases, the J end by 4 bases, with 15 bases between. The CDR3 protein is CASSEEKGGGYGYTF. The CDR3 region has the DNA TGTGCCAGCAGTGAGGAGAAGGGCGGAGGCTATGGCTACACCTTC.

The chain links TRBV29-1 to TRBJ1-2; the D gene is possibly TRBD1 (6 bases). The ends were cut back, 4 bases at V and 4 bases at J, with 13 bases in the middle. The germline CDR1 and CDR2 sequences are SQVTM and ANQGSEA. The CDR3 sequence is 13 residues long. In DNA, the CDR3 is TGCAGCGTTGTAGGGGGGGATGTCTATGGCTACACCTTC. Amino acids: CSVVGGDVYGYTF.

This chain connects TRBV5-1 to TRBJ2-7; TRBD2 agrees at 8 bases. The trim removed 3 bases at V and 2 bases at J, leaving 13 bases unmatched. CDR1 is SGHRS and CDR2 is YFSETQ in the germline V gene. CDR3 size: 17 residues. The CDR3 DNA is TGCGCCAGCAGCTCCCAGGGCCCTGCCGGGAGGGCCTACGAGCAGTACTTC. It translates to CASSSQGPAGRAYEQYF.

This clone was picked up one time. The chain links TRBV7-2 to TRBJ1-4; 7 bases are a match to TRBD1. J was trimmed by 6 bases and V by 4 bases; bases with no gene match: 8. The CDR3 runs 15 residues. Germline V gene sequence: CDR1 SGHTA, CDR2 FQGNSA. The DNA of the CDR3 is TGTGCCAGCAGCTCTACAGGGGTCCGGGATGAAAAACTGTTTTTT. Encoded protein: CASSSTGVRDEKLFF.

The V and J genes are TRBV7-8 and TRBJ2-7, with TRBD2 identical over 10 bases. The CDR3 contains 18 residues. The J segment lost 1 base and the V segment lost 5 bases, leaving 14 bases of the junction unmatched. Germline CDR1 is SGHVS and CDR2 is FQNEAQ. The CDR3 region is CASSPLRGSGGVSYEQYF. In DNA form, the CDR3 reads TGTGCCAGCAGCCCGCTACGGGGAAGCGGGGGGGTATCCTACGAGCAGTACTTC.

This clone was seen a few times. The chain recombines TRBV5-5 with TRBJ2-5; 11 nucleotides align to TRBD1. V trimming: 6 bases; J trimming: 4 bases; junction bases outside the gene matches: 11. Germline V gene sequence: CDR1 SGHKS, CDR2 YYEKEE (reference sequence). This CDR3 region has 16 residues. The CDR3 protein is CASNKGQGVGGETQYF. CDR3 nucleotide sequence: TGTGCCAGCAACAAGGGACAGGGGGTTGGAGGAGAGACCCAGTACTTC.

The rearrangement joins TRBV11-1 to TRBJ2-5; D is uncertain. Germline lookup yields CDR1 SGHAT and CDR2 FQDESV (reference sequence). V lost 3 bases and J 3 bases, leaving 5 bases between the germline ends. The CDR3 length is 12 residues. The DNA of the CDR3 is TGTGCCAGCAGCTTCAATGAAGAGACCCAGTACTTC. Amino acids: CASSFNEETQYF. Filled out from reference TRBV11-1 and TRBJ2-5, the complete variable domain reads EAEVAQSPRYKITEKSQAVAFWCDPISGHATLYWYRQILGQGPELLVQFQDESVVDDSQLPKDRFSAERLKGVDSTLKIQPAELGDSAMYLCASSFNEETQYFGPGTRLLVL.

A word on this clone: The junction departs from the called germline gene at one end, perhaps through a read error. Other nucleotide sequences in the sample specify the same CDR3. CDR3 coding DNA: TGTGCCAGCAGTGTGCAGCCGGGATCCGAAGCCTTCTTT. Amino acid sequence: CASSVQPGSEAFF. The chain employs TRBV6-4 and TRBJ1-1; D is unclear. The CDR3 contains 13 residues. The germline gives CDR1 MRHNA, CDR2 SNTAGT.

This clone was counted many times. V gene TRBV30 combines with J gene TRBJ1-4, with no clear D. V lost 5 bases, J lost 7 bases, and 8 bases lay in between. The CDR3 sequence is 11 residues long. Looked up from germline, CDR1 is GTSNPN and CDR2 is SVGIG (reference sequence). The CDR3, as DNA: TGTGCCTGGGGGCGCGGTGAAAAACTGTTTTTT. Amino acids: CAWGRGEKLFF.

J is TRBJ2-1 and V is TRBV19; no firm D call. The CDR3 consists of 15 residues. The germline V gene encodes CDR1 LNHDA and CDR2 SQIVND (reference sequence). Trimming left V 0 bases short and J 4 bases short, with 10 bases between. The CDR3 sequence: CASSIDLQIYNEQFF. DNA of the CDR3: TGTGCCAGTAGTATAGATCTACAGATTTACAATGAGCAGTTCTTC.

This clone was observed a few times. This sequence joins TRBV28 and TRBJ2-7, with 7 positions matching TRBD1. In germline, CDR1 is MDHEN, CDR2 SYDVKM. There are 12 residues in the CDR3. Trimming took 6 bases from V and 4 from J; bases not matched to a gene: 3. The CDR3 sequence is CASRRTGYEQYF. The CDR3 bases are TGTGCCAGCAGAAGGACAGGTTACGAGCAGTACTTC.

The chain's CDR3 is CASSRDRGGETQYF. The CDR3 DNA follows: TGTGCCAGCAGCCGGGACAGGGGTGGCGAGACCCAGTACTTC. The chain links TRBV5-4 to TRBJ2-5; 10 bases agree with TRBD1. The CDR3 is 14 residues long. Losses at the gene ends were 4 bases for V and 5 bases for J; bases not matched to a gene: 5. Germline V gene data show CDR1 as SGHNT and CDR2 as YYREEE (reference sequence).

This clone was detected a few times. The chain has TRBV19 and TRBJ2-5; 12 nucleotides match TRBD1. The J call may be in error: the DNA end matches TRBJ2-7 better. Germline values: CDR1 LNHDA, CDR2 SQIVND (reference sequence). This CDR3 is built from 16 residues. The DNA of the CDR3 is TGTGCCAGTAGTACGCCGGGACAGGGGGCGAAGAACGAGCAGTACTTC. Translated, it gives CASSTPGQGAKNEQYF.